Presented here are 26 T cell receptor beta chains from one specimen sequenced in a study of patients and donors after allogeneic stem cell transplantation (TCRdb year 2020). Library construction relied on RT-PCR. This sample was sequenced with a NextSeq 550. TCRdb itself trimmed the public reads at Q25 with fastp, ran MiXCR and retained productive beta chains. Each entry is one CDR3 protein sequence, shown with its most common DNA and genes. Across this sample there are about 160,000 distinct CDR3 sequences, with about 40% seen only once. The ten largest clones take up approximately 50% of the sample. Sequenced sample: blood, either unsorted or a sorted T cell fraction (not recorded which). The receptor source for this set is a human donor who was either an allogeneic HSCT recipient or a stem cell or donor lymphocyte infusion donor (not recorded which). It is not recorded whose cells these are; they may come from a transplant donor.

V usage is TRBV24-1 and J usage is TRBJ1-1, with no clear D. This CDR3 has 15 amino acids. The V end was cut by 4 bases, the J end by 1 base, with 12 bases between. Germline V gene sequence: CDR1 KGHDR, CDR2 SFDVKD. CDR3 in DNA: TGTGCCACCAGTGACCCTGCCTCGAGGAACACTGAAGCTTTCTTT. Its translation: CATSDPASRNTEAFF.

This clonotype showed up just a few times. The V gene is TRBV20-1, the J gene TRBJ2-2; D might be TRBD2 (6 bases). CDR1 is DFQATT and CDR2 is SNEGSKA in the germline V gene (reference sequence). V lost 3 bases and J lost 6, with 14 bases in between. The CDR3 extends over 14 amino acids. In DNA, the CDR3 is TGCAGTGCTAGTGATGGGACTGTCGCCGGGGAGCTGTTTTTT. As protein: CSASDGTVAGELFF.

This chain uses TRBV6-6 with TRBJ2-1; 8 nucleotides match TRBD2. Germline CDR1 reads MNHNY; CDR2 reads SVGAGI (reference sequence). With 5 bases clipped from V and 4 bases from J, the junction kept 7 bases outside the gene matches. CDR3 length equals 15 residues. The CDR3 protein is CASSQTGLVYNEQFF. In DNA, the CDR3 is TGTGCCAGCAGTCAAACGGGACTAGTTTACAATGAGCAGTTCTTC.

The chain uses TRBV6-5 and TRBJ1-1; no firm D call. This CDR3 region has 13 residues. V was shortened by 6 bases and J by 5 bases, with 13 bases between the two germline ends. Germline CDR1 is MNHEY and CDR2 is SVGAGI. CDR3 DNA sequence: TGTGCCAGCAGGACCCGGAGGGTTACTGAAGCTTTCTTT. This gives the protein CASRTRRVTEAFF.

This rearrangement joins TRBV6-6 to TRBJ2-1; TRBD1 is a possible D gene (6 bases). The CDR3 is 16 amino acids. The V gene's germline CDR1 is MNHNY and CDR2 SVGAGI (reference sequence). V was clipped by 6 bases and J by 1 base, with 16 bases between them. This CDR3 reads CASRVPGVISYNEQFF. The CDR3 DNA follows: TGTGCCAGCAGGGTCCCAGGGGTGATTTCCTACAATGAGCAGTTCTTC.

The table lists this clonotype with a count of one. The CDR3 bases are TGCGCCAGCAGCCAAAGCTTTAACGTCGAAGCTCCCAACCAAGAGACCCAGTACTTC. Protein product: CASSQSFNVEAPNQETQYF. This chain joins TRBV4-3 and TRBJ2-5; the D is unclear. Germline CDR1 is LGHNA and CDR2 is YSLEER. With 2 bases removed from V and 0 bases from J, the gap between germline ends came to 22 bases. The CDR3 spans 19 residues.

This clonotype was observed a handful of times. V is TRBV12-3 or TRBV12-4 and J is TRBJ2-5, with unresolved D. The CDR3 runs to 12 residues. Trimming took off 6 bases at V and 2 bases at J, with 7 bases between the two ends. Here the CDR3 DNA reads TGTGCCAGCAGCAATAATCAAGAGACCCAGTACTTC. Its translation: CASSNNQETQYF.

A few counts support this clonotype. The CDR3 DNA is TGTGCCAGCAGTGAACAGGGCCCCTACAATGAGCAGTTCTTC. This gives the protein CASSEQGPYNEQFF. This sequence joins TRBV6-1 and TRBJ2-1, with a weak D call TRBD1 (5 bases). This CDR3 region has 14 residues. CDR1 is MNHNS and CDR2 is SASEGT in the germline V gene. Deletions cut 2 bases from V and 2 bases from J, with 7 bases between.

The chain's CDR3 is CAISDVGATDTQYF. In nucleotides, the CDR3 is TGTGCCATCAGTGATGTGGGGGCCACAGATACGCAGTATTTT. The chain combines TRBV10-3 with TRBJ2-3; maybe TRBD1 (6 bases). The CDR3 sequence is 14 residues long. Germline CDR1 and CDR2: ENHRY and SYGVKD. Deletions cut 3 bases from V and 2 bases from J, with 9 bases between.

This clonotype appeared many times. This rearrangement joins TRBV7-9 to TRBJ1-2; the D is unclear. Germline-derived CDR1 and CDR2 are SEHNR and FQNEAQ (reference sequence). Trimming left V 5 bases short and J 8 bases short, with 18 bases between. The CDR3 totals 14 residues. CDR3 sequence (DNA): TGTGCCAGCAGCACCCTCTTGCCTCCGGGCGGCTACACCTTC. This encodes CASSTLLPPGGYTF. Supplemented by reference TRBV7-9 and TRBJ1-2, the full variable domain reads DTGVSQNPRHKITKRGQNVTFRCDPISEHNRLYWYRQTLGQGPEFLTYFQNEAQLEKSRLLSDRFSAERPKGSFSTLEIQRTEQGDSAMYLCASSTLLPPGGYTFGSGTRLTVV.

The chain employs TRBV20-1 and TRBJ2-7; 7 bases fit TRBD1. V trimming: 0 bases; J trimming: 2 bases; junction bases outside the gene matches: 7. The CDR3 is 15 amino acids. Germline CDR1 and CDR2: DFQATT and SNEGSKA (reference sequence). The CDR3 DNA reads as TGCAGTGCTAGAGATCAGACAGGGCATCCCTACGAGCAGTACTTC. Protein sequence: CSARDQTGHPYEQYF.

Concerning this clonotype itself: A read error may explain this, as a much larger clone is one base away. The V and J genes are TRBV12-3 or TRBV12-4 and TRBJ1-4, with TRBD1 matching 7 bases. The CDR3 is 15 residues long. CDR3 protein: CACSVRDSLNEKLFF. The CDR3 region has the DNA TGTGCCTGCAGTGTGCGGGACAGCCTCAATGAAAAACTGTTTTTT.

The CDR3 DNA sequence: TGTGCCAGCAGTGACACTCGGTCCTATAATTCACCCCTCCACTTT. Protein: CASSDTRSYNSPLHF. The chain has TRBV25-1 and TRBJ1-6; D unresolved. This CDR3 is 15 amino acids long. Trimming shortened V by 3 bases and J by 1 base, and 7 bases separated the two germline ends. CDR1 MGHDK and CDR2 SYGVNS come from the germline V gene.

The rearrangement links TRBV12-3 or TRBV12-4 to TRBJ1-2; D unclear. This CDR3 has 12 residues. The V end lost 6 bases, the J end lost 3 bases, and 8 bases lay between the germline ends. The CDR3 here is CASRTDHYGYTF. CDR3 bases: TGTGCCAGCAGGACCGACCACTATGGCTACACCTTC.

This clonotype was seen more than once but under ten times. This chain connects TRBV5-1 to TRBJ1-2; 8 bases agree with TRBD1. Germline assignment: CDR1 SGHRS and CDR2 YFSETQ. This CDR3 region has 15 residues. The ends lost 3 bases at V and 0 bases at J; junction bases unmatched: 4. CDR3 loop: CASSSRTGPNYGYTF. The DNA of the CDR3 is TGCGCCAGCAGCTCGAGGACAGGGCCTAACTATGGCTACACCTTC.

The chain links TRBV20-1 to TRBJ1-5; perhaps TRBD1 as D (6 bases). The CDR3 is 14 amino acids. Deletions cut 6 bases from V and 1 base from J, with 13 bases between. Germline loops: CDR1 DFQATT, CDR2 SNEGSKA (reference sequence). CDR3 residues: CSAETQGSNQPQHF. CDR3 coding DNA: TGCAGTGCCGAAACCCAGGGGAGCAATCAGCCCCAGCATTTT.

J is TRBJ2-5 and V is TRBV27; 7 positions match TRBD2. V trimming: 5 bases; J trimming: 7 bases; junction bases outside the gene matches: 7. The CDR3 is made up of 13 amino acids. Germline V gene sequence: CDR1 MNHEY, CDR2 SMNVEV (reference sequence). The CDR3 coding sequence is TGTGCCAGCAGTGGATACTCGGGGGGGACCCAGTACTTC. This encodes CASSGYSGGTQYF.

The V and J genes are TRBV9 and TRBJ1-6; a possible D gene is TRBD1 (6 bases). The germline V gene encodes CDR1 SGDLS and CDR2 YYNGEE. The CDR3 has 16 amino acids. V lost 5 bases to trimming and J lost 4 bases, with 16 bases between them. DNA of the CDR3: TGTGCCAGCAGTCTAGGGGACATTAGGTATAATTCACCCCTCCACTTT. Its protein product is CASSLGDIRYNSPLHF.

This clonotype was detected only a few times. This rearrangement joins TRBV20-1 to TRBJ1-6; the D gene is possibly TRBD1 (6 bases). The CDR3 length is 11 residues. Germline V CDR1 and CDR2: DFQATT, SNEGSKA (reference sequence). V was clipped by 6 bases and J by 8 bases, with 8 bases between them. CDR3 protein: CSAPGDSPLHF. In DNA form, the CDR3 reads TGCAGTGCGCCAGGGGATTCACCCCTCCACTTT.

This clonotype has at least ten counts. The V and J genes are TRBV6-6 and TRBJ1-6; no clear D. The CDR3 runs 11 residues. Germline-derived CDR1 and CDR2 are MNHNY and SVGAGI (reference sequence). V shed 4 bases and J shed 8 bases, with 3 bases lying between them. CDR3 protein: CASSLDSPLHF. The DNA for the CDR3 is TGTGCCAGCAGTTTAGATTCACCCCTCCACTTT.

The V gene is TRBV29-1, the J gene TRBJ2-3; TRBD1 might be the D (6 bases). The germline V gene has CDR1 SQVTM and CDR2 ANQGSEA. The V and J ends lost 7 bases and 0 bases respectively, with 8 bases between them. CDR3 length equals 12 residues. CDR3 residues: CSGQASTDTQYF. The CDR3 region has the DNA TGCAGCGGACAGGCCAGCACAGATACGCAGTATTTT.

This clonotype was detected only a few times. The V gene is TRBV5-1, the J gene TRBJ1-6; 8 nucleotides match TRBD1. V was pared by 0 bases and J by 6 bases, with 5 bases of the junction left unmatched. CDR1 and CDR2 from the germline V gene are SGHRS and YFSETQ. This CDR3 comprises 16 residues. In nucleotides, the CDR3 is TGCGCCAGCAGCTTGGCAGGGGGCATGAGTAATTCACCCCTCCACTTT. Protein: CASSLAGGMSNSPLHF.

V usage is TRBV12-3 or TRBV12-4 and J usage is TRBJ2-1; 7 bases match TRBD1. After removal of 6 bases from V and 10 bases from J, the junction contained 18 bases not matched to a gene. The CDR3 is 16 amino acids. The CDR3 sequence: CASSPSPWGQRGEQFF. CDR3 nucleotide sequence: TGTGCCAGCAGCCCTTCGCCCTGGGGACAGAGAGGGGAGCAGTTCTTC.

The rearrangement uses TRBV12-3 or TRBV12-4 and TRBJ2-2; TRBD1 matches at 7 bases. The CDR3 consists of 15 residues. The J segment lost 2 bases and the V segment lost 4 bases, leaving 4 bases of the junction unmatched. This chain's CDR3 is CASSSQGFNTGELFF. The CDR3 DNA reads TGTGCCAGCAGTTCACAGGGGTTTAACACCGGGGAGCTGTTTTTT.

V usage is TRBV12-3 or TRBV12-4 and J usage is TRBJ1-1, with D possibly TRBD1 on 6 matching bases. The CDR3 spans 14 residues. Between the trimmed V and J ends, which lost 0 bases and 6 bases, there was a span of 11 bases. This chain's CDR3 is CASSLAHREAEAFF. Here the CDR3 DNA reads TGTGCCAGCAGTTTAGCCCACAGGGAAGCTGAAGCTTTCTTT.

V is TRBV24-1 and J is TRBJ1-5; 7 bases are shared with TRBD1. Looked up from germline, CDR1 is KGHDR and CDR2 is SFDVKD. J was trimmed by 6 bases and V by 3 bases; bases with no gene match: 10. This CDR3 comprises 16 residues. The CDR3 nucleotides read TGTGCCACCAGTGATGACCGGGACAGTTTTATTCAGCCCCAGCATTTT. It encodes CATSDDRDSFIQPQHF.